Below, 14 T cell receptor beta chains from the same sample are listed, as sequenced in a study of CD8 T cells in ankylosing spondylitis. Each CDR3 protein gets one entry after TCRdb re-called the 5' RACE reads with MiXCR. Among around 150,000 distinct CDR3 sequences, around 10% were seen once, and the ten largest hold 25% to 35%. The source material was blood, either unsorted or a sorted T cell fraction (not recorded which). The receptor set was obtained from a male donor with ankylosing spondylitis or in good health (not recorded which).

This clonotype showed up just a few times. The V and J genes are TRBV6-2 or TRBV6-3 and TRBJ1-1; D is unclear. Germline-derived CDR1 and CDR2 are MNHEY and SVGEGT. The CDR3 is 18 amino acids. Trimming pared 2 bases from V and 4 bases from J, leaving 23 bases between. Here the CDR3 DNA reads TGTGCCAGCAGTTACGTTTGGGCCCGGGGAGCCGGGAGCACTGAAGCTTTCTTT. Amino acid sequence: CASSYVWARGAGSTEAFF.

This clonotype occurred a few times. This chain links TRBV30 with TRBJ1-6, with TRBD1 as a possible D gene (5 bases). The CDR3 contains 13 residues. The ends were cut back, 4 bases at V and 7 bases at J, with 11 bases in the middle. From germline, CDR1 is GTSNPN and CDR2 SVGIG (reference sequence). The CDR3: CAWTLRQNSPLHF. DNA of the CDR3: TGTGCCTGGACCCTCCGACAGAATTCACCCCTCCACTTT.

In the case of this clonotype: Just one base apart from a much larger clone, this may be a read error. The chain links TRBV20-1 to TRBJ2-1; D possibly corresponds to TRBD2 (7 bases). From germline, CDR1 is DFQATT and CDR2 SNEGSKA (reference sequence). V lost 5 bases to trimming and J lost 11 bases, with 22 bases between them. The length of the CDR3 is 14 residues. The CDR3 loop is CSAPDLVGGPKQFF. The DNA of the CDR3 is TGCAGTGCTCCCGATCTAGTGGGGGGGCCTAAGCAGTTCTTC.

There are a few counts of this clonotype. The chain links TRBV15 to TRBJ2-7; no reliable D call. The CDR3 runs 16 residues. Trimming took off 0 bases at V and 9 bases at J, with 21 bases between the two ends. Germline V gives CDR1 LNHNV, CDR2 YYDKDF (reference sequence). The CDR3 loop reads CATSRDQETIGRGQYF. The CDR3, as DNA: TGTGCCACCAGCAGAGATCAAGAGACAATCGGTCGTGGGCAGTACTTC.

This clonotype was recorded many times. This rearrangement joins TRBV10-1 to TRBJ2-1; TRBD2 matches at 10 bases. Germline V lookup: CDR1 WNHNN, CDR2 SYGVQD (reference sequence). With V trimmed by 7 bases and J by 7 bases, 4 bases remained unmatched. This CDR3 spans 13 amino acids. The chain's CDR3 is CASKASGSNEQFF. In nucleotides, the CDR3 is TGCGCCAGCAAAGCTAGCGGGAGTAATGAGCAGTTCTTC.

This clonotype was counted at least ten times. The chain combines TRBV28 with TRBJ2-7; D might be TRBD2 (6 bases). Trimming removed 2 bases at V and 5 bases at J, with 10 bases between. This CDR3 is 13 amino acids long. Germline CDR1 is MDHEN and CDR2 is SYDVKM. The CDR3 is CASSLGRLNEQYF. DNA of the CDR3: TGTGCCAGCAGTTTAGGGAGGTTAAACGAGCAGTACTTC.

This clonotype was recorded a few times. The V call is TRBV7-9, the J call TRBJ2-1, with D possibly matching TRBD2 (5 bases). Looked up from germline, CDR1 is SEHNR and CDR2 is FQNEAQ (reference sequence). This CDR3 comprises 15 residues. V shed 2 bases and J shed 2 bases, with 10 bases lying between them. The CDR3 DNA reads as TGTGCCAGCAGCTTATTGAGGGCCACCTACAATGAGCAGTTCTTC. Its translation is CASSLLRATYNEQFF.

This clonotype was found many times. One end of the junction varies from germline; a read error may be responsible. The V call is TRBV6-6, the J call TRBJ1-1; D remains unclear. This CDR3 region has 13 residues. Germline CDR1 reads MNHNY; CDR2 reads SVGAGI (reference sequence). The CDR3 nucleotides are TGCGCCAGCAGCTCGGGAGGGAACACTGAAGCTTTCTTT. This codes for CASSSGGNTEAFF.

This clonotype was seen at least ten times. CDR3 amino acids: CASSQRTGNEQFF. The DNA for the CDR3 is TGTGCCAGCAGTCAACGGACTGGCAATGAGCAGTTCTTC. This rearrangement joins TRBV12-3 or TRBV12-4 to TRBJ2-1; D may be TRBD2 (5 bases). The CDR3 runs to 13 residues. V shed 5 bases and J shed 6 bases, with 11 bases lying between them.

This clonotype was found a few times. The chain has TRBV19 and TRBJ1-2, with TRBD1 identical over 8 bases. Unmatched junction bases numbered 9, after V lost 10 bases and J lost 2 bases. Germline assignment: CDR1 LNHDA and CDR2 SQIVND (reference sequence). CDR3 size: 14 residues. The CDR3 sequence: CATRGPGENYGYTF. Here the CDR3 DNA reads TGTGCCACCAGGGGGCCGGGGGAAAACTATGGCTACACCTTC.

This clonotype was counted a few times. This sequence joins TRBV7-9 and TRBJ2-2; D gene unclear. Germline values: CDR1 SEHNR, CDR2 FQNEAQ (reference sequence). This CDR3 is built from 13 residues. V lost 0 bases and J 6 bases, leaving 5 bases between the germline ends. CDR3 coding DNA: TGTGCCAGCAGCTTAGCGACCCCCGGGGAGCTGTTTTTT. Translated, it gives CASSLATPGELFF.

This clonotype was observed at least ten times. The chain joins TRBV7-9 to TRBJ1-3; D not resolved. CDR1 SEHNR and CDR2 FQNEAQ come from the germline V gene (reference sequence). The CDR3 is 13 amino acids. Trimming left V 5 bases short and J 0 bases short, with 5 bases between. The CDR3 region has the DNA TGTGCCAGCAGCCATTCCTCTGGAAACACCATATATTTT. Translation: CASSHSSGNTIYF.

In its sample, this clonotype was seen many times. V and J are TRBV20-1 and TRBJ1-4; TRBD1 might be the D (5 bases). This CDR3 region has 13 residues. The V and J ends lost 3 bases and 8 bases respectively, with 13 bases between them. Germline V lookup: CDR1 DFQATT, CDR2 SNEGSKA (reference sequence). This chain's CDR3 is CSARRGGEEKLFF. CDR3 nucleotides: TGCAGTGCTAGGAGGGGTGGGGAGGAAAAACTGTTTTTT.

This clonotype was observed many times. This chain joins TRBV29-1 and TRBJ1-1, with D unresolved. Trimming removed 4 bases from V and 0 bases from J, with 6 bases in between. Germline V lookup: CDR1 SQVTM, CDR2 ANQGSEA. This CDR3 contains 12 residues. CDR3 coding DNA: TGCAGCGTTGGGTTGCTGAACACTGAAGCTTTCTTT. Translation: CSVGLLNTEAFF.